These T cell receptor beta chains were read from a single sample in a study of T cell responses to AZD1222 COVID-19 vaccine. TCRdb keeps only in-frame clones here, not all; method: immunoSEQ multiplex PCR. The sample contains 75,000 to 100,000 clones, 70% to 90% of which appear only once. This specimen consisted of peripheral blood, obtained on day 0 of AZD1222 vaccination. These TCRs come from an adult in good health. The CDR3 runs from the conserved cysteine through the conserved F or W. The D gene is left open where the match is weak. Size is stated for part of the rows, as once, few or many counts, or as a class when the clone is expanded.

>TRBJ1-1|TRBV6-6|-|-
TGTGCCAGCAGTTACATACAGGGTATGAACACTGAAGCTTTCTTT
CASSYIQGMNTEAFF
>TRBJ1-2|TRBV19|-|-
TGTGCCAGTAGTAGGGGACAAACTTTAGGGCATGGCTACACCTTC
CASSRGQTLGHGYTF
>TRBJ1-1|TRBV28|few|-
TGTGCCAGCAGTTTGACAGAGAGAACTGAAGCTTTCTTT
CASSLTERTEAFF
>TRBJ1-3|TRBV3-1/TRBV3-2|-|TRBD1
TGTGCCAGCAGCTCCGACAGGGGAAGGGTTGGTGGAGCTGGAAACACCATATATTTT
CASSSDRGRVGGAGNTIYF
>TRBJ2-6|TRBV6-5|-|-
TGTGCCAGCAGCCGGGCTGGGGCCAACGTCCTGACTTTC
CASSRAGANVLTF
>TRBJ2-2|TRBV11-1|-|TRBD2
TGTGCCAGCACAGCGGGAGCAATCACCGGGGAGCTGTTTTTT
CASTAGAITGELFF
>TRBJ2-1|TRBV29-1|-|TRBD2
TGCAGCGGCCTAGCGGGAGCTATTAACTTAAAATACAATGAGCAGTTCTTC
CSGLAGAINLKYNEQFF
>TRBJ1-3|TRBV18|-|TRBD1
TGTGCCAGCTCACCACTGGACAGGGGACACTCTGGAAACACCATATATTTT
CASSPLDRGHSGNTIYF
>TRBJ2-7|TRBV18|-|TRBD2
TGTGCCAGCTCACTAACCGGGACTAGCGGGGCCCTCTCCTACGAGCAGTACTTC
CASSLTGTSGALSYEQYF
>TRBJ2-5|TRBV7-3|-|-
TGTGCCAGCAGCTTCCAAGAGACCCAGTACTTC
CASSFQETQYF
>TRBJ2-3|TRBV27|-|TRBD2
TGTGCCAGCAGTTTATACCCATCCGGGACTAGCGTATTTGATACGCAGTATTTT
CASSLYPSGTSVFDTQYF
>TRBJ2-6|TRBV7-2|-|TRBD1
TGTGCCAGCAGCACTCGACAGGGAATGGCTGGGGCCAACGTCCTGACTTTC
CASSTRQGMAGANVLTF
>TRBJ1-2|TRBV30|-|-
TGTGCTTTCCGAGACTCCATGAACTATGGCTACACCTTC
CAFRDSMNYGYTF
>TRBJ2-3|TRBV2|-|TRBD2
TGTGCCAGCAGTTCAAGAAGCGGGAGGGTTGATCAGCGAGATACGCAGTATTTT
CASSSRSGRVDQRDTQYF
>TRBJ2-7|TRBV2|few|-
TGTGCCAGCAGTGAAAAGGCAGAGGGATCTTACGAGCAGTACTTC
CASSEKAEGSYEQYF
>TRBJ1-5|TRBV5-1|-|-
TGCGCCAGCAGCTTGGGGACCGCTGCAGAGCCCCAGCATTTT
CASSLGTAAEPQHF
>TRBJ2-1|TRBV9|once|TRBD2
TGTGCCAGCGGATGGAGCGGGAGGGCCGGTGAGCAGTTCTTC
CASGWSGRAGEQFF
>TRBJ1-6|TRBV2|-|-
TGTGCCAGCAGTGATTTAGTGGGGGGTAATTCACCCCTCCACTTT
CASSDLVGGNSPLHF
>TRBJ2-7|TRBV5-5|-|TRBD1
TGTGCCAGCAGCTACTCCCGGGACAGATTCGCCGAGCAGTACTTC
CASSYSRDRFAEQYF
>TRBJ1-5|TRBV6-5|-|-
TGTGCCAGCAGTTTCCAGGCCCATCAGCCCCAGCATTTT
CASSFQAHQPQHF
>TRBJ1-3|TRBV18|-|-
TGTGCCAGCTCACCGGACGGCGGGGGATACACCATATATTTT
CASSPDGGGYTIYF
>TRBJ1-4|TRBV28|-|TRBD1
TGTGCCAGCAGGGGACAGGGGTTGGCTAATGAAAAACTGTTTTTT
CASRGQGLANEKLFF
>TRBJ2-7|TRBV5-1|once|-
TGCGCCAGCAGCCAGAGGCTAGGGGAGCACGAGCAGTACTTC
CASSQRLGEHEQYF
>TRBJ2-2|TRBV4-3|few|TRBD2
TGCGCCAGCAGCCAAGCGTTGTATAGCGGGAGGCAGAACGGGGAGCTGTTTTTT
CASSQALYSGRQNGELFF
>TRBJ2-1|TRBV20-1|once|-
TGCAGTGCTAGTGGTGGGCCGGATAGGAATGAGCAGTTCTTC
CSASGGPDRNEQFF
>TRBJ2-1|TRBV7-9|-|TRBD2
TGTGCCAGCAGCCAAAGCGGGGAAGTTTCCTCCAATGAGCAGTTCTTC
CASSQSGEVSSNEQFF
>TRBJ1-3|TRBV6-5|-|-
TGTGCCAGCAGTTACTCGGACAGACCTGGAAACACCATATATTTT
CASSYSDRPGNTIYF
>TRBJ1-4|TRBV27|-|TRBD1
TGTGCCAGCCGACAGGGCGCAACTAATGAAAAACTGTTTTTT
CASRQGATNEKLFF
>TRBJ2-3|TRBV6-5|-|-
TGTGCCAGCAGTTACTTACAGACAGATACGCAGTATTTT
CASSYLQTDTQYF
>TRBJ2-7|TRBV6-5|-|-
TGTGCCAGCAGTACACTAGGAGCGGAGTCCTACGAGCAGTACTTC
CASSTLGAESYEQYF
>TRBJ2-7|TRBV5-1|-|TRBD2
TGCGCCAGCAGCTTGGAACCTAGCGGGAGTTACGAGCAGTACTTC
CASSLEPSGSYEQYF
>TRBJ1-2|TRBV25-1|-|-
TGTGCCAGCAGTGTTGTCGGGTATGGCTACACCTTC
CASSVVGYGYTF
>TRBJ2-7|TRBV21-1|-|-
TGTGCCAGCAGCAGAGTACAGGGGCATAGCTCCTACGAGCAGTACTTC
CASSRVQGHSSYEQYF
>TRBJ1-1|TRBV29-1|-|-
TGCAGCGTTGGTTGGGATTGGAACACTGAAGCTTTCTTT
CSVGWDWNTEAFF
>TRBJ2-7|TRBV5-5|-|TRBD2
TGTGCCAGCAGCCGCGGACTAGCGGGAAACTGGGAGTACTTC
CASSRGLAGNWEYF
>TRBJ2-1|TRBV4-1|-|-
TGCGCCAGTAGATGGACAGAGGGGTCCTACAATGAGCAGTTCTTC
CASRWTEGSYNEQFF
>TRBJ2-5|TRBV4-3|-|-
TGCGCCAGCAGCCAGTTCCGTGGGGATTCAGAGACCCAGTACTTC
CASSQFRGDSETQYF
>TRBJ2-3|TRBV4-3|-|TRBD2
TGCGCCAGCAGCCAATATCAGGTCGGGGGTTTTGCGGGAGAATCGGATACGCAGTATTTT
CASSQYQVGGFAGESDTQYF
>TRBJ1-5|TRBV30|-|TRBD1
TGTGCCTGGAGTGATTTTATGGGACAGTCTTTACAGCCCCAGCATTTT
CAWSDFMGQSLQPQHF
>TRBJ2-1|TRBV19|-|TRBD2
TGTGCCAGTAGGATAGCGGGAGGGCTGCGGAATGAGCAGTTCTTC
CASRIAGGLRNEQFF
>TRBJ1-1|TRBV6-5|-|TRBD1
TGTGCCAGCAGGGCCGGGACAGGGGGCACTGAAGCTTTCTTT
CASRAGTGGTEAFF
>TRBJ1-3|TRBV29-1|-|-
TGCAGCGTTGAAATGGGTGAACGCTCTGGAAACACCATATATTTT
CSVEMGERSGNTIYF